The following is a TCR beta chain sequence with its context. The CDR3 contains 15 residues. CDR1 SEHNR and CDR2 FQNEAQ come from the germline V gene (reference sequence). Deletions cut 0 bases from V and 4 bases from J, with 11 bases between. TCRdb re-analysed the 5' RACE reads in MiXCR, keeping a single row per CDR3 protein. In the table there are around 100,000 distinct CDR3 sequences, over 8.5% of which are singletons. The data were obtained in a study of T-cell memory formation after mild COVID-19. V and J are TRBV7-9 and TRBJ2-3; no clear D gene. The source material was PBMCs or a T cell subset sorted from them (not recorded which). This receptor was obtained from a man aged 18 to 30 who had mild COVID-19 (a few samples of this study predate the infection). Cell type and time point are not known. This CDR3 is CASSLAWALADTQYF. CDR3 coding DNA: TGTGCCAGCAGCTTAGCGTGGGCTCTGGCAGATACGCAGTATTTT.